This T cell receptor beta chain was obtained from a study of T cells in Graves' hyperthyroidism and ophthalmopathy (dated by TCRdb to between 2018 and 2021). Turning to the overall study: Peripheral blood was sampled at the time of initial diagnosis, prior to any treatment. Once sampling was done, hyperthyroidism patients were given methimazole at a starting dose of 30 mg daily, whereas ophthalmopathy patients were given high-dose intravenous methylprednisolone. To identify TCR V-J signatures that set the groups apart, the researchers used a discovery cohort of about a hundred patients, made up of under 45 with Graves' ophthalmopathy and about 60 with stable Graves' hyperthyroidism. Prospective prediction of ophthalmopathy was tested in an independent validation cohort consisting of some 20 hyperthyroidism patients and around 16 patients who later progressed to ophthalmopathy. The approximately 98 discovery patients were randomly divided into training and test sets at a 7:3 ratio. The paper reports TCR Vbeta CDR3 sequencing of approximately 140 peripheral blood samples: approximately 41 ophthalmopathy, 75 to 80 hyperthyroidism and some 17 progressor patients. In over five Graves' hyperthyroidism patients, the study also compared T-cell repertoires from thyroid tissue with T-cell repertoires from blood. The research as a whole found: Most expanded thyroid clonotypes (frequency above 0.001) were also detected in blood, a finding suggesting that blood repertoires may reflect thyroid immune responses. During validation, the model predicted progression to ophthalmopathy a median of about 5.9 months ahead of onset, with around 70% sensitivity and 72.22% specificity. A model built on a 13 V-J signature distinguished ophthalmopathy from stable hyperthyroidism, reaching around 87% sensitivity and approximately 83% specificity in cross-validation and 80%/75% in testing. No statistical method was used to set the sample size in advance, and investigators knew the group allocation.

Stable Graves' hyperthyroidism was defined as the absence of progression to ophthalmopathy over 18 months of follow-up. Hyperthyroidism patients were newly diagnosed, with disease duration under 2 months, and aged 18 to 65 years. The study excluded patients with uncontrolled infections, other autoimmune diseases, pregnancy or lactation. Clinical symptoms, serum thyroxine and TRAb, thyroid ultrasound, and orbital computed tomography formed the basis for the diagnoses. PBMCs were isolated from more than 9 ml of fresh peripheral blood by Ficoll-Paque density gradient centrifugation. Total RNA was extracted with Trizol reagent, and quality was checked on an Agilent 2100 Bioanalyzer. Spanning cysteine to phenylalanine, the CDR3 consists of 15 amino acids. Left in the record is the CDR3 DNA by itself, 45 bases read in frame from the first base. V sheds 6 bases and J sheds 6 bases, leaving 20 bases between their ends.

On this clonotype: This clone's antigen is unknown. No base quality information exists; no much larger clone differs at one position.

The TCR beta CDR3 regions were amplified from RNA transcripts. The TCR CDR3 was subjected to a first round of RT-PCR using the HTBI primer set and the Qiagen OneStep RT-PCR kit. Libraries were constructed in a second round of multiplex PCR, after which size selection and purification were performed. Sequencing of the libraries was done on an Illumina HiSeq2000 using paired-end 100 bp reads. The study's processing was this. SOAPnuke was used to process the raw data, throwing out any read that contained adapters or uncalled bases, had a mean Phred below 15, or lacked an exact constant-primer or identifier match. COPE v1.2.5 was used to merge high-quality paired reads, and clonotypes were defined as unique nucleotide sequences. Clonotypes were aligned to IMGT TRBV, TRBD and TRBJ reference segments using MiTCR v1.1. The analysis was restricted to V-J combinations with a frequency above 0.0001, which together covered 99% to 99.2% of the repertoires. The TCS score was defined as the ratio of F50 (clonal expansion) to E x V (chaos), calculated using BLOSUM62-based TCRdist between CDR3 peptides within each V-J. Welch's t-statistics and random forest reduced around 550 V-J features to 13, which were used in a naive Bayes classifier (R e1071). TCRdb reworked the public reads: Q25 trimming with fastp, MiXCR clone assembly, productive beta chains retained. Records with the same CDR3 protein are collapsed into one entry carrying the most frequent genes and DNA. Here the V and J calls rest on TCRdb's processing, not on the authors' analysis. Here the sample has roughly 420,000 distinct CDR3 sequences; roughly an eighth occur a single time. 5.3% of the sample is held by the ten biggest clonotypes.

What was sequenced was blood. The chain employs TRBV12-3 or TRBV12-4 and TRBJ1-1, with no confidently assigned D gene. The sequence derives from a woman aged 18-29 years with Graves' hyperthyroidism. The CDR3 protein sequence reads: CASSPTRTGVAEAFF. The nucleotide sequence is TGTGCCAGCAGCCCCACCCGGACCGGAGTTGCTGAAGCTTTCTTT.